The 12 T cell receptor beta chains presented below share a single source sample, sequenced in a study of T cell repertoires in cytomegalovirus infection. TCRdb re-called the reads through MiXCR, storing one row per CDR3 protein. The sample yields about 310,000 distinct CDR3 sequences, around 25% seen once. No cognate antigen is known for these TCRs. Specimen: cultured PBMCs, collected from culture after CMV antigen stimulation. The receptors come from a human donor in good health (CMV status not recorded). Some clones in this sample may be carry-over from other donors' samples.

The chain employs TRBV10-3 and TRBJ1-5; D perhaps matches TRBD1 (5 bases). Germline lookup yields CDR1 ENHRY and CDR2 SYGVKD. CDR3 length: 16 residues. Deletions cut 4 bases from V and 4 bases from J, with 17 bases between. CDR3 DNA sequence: TGTGCCATCAGTGGTTCGACCGGGACCGAGAATCAGCCCCAGCATTTT. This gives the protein CAISGSTGTENQPQHF.

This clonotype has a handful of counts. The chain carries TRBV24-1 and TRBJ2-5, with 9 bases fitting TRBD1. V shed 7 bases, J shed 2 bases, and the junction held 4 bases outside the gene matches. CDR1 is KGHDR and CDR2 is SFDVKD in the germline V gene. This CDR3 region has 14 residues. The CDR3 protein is CATSLGQGQETQYF. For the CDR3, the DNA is TGTGCCACCAGCTTGGGACAGGGACAAGAGACCCAGTACTTC.

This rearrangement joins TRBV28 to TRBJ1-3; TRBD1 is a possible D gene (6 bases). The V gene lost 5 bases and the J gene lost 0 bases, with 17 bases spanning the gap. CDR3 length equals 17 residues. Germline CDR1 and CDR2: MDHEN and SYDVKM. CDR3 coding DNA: TGTGCCAGCAGTATCCCTCAGGGGAGGGTCTCTGGAAACACCATATATTTT. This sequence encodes CASSIPQGRVSGNTIYF.

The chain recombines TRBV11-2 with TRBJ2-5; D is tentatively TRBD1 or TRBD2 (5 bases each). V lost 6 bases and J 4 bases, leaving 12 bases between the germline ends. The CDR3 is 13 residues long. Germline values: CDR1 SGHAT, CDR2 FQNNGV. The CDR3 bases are TGTGCCAGCAGGCGCCAGGGACCAGAGACCCAGTACTTC. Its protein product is CASRRQGPETQYF.

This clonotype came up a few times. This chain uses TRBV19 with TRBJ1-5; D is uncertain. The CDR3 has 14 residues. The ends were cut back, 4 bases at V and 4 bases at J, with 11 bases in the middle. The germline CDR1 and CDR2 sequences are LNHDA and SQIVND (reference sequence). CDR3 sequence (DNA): TGTGCCAGTAGTACCCAGACGGGAAATCAGCCCCAGCATTTT. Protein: CASSTQTGNQPQHF. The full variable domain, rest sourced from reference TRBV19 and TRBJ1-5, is DGGITQSPKYLFRKEGQNVTLSCEQNLNHDAMYWYRQDPGQGLRLIYYSQIVNDFQKGDIAEGYSVSREKKESFPLTVTSAQKNPTAFYLCASSTQTGNQPQHFGDGTRLSIL.

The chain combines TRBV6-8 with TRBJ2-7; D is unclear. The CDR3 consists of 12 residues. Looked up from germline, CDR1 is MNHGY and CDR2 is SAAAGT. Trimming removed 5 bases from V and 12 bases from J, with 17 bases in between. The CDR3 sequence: CASSLPPTPRYF. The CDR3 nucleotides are TGTGCCAGCAGTCTCCCGCCGACCCCGCGGTACTTC.

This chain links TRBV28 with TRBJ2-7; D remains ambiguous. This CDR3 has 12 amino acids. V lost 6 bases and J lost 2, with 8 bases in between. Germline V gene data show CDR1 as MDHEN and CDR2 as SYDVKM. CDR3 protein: CASSSFAYEQYF. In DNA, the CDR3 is TGTGCCAGCAGCTCATTTGCCTACGAGCAGTACTTC.

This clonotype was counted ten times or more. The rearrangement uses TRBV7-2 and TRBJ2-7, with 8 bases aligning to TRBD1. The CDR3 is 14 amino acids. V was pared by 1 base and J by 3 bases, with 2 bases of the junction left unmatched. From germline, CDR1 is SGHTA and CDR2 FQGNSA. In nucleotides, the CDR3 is TGTGCCAGCAGCTTAGGGGGACAGGTCTACGAGCAGTACTTC. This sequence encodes CASSLGGQVYEQYF.

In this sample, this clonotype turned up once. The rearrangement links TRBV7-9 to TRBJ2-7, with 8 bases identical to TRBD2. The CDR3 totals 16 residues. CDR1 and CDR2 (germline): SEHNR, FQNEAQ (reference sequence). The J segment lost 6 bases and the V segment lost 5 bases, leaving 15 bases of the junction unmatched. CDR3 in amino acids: CASSTYSGSTSIEQYF. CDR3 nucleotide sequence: TGTGCCAGCAGCACATACAGCGGGAGTACGAGTATCGAGCAGTACTTC.

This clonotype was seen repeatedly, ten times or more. CDR3 nucleotide sequence: TGTGCCAGCAGCTACCCGACAGGGAGGAGGGCCAACGTCCTGACTTTC. This encodes CASSYPTGRRANVLTF. V gene TRBV7-3 combines with J gene TRBJ2-6; maybe TRBD1 (7 bases). The CDR3 is 16 amino acids. The germline V gene has CDR1 SGHTA and CDR2 FQGTGA. Trimming pared 4 bases from V and 5 bases from J, leaving 15 bases between. Combining the CDR3 with reference TRBV7-3 and TRBJ2-6 gives the whole variable domain GAGVSQTPSNKVTEKGKYVELRCDPISGHTALYWYRQSLGQGPEFLIYFQGTGAADDSGLPNDRFFAVRPEGSVSTLKIQRTERGDSAVYLCASSYPTGRRANVLTFGAGSRLTVL.

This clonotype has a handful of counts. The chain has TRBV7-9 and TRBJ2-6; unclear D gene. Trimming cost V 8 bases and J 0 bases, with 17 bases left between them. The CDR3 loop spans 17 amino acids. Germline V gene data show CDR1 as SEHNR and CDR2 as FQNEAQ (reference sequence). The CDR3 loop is CASSLGLASSGANVLTF. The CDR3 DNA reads TGTGCCAGCTCCCTGGGTTTGGCGAGCTCTGGGGCCAACGTCCTGACTTTC.

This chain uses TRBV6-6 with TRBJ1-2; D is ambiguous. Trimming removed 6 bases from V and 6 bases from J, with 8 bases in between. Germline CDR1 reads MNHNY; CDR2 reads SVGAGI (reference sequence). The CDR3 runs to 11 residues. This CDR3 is CASSHEDGYTF. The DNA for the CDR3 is TGTGCCAGCAGCCATGAGGATGGCTACACCTTC.